The 13 T cell receptor beta chains given below trace back to one sample, sequenced in a study of radiotherapy plus CTLA-4 blockade in lung cancer. Assay used: immunoSEQ multiplex PCR; TCRdb lists only in-frame clones, some missing. This repertoire shows more than 75,000 clones, approximately 75% found once; its top ten account for around 2.7%. The starting material was peripheral blood, obtained from a patient treated with radiotherapy plus ipilimumab. These receptors were taken from a human donor with non-small cell lung cancer who had a partial response to radiotherapy plus ipilimumab. Some clones in this sample may be carry-over from other donors' samples.

As to this clone: The identical CDR3 is also encoded by other nucleotide sequences in the sample. V gene TRBV5-1 combines with J gene TRBJ2-5, with 7 bases that match TRBD2. With 0 bases clipped from V and 5 bases from J, the junction kept 4 bases outside the gene matches. Germline V CDR1 and CDR2: SGHRS, YFSETQ. The CDR3 runs 14 residues. In DNA, the CDR3 is TGCGCCAGCAGCTTGGCCGGACTAGGGGAGACCCAGTACTTC. Translating it yields CASSLAGLGETQYF.

J is TRBJ2-2 and V is TRBV29-1, with 7 bases matching TRBD2. V shed 7 bases and J 5 bases; nucleotides not matched to a gene: 10. The CDR3 spans 14 residues. CDR1 is SQVTM and CDR2 is ANQGSEA in the germline V gene. The CDR3 spells CSGSSGLNTGELFF. CDR3 nucleotides: TGCAGCGGCTCTAGCGGTCTCAATACCGGGGAGCTGTTTTTT.

This clone was seen more than once but under ten times. The chain carries TRBV7-7 and TRBJ2-7, with 7 bases lining up with TRBD1. The CDR3 extends over 14 amino acids. The trim removed 5 bases at V and 7 bases at J, leaving 11 bases unmatched. Germline CDR1 reads SSHAT; CDR2 reads FNYEAQ (reference sequence). The CDR3 sequence is CASSPDDRALEQYF. Here the CDR3 DNA reads TGTGCCAGCAGCCCGGATGACAGGGCCTTAGAGCAGTACTTC.

The genes are TRBV6-1 and TRBJ2-1; the D is unclear. CDR3 length equals 11 residues. V lost 8 bases to trimming and J lost 8 bases, with 10 bases between them. Germline values: CDR1 MNHNS, CDR2 SASEGT. The CDR3 loop reads CASGPLDEQFF. CDR3 coding DNA: TGTGCCAGCGGCCCTTTGGATGAGCAGTTCTTC.

The J gene is TRBJ1-4, the V gene TRBV28; TRBD1 might be the D (5 bases). Germline CDR1 MDHEN, CDR2 SYDVKM. The CDR3 is 15 amino acids. Trimming shortened V by 6 bases and J by 0 bases, and 11 bases separated the two germline ends. The CDR3 loop reads CASRIRAATNEKLFF. CDR3 nucleotides: TGTGCCAGCAGGATCAGGGCTGCAACTAATGAAAAACTGTTTTTT. Complete variable domain (other parts from reference TRBV28 and TRBJ1-4): DVKVTQSSRYLVKRTGEKVFLECVQDMDHENMFWYRQDPGLGLRLIYFSYDVKMKEKGDIPEGYSVSREKKERFSLILESASTNQTSMYLCASRIRAATNEKLFFGSGTQLSVL.

The chain recombines TRBV6-1 with TRBJ2-7, with TRBD2 as a possible D gene (5 bases). CDR3 length equals 13 residues. The ends were cut back, 5 bases at V and 5 bases at J, with 13 bases in the middle. Germline V gene lookup returns CDR1 MNHNS and CDR2 SASEGT. This chain's CDR3 is CASSPILGDEQYF. The CDR3 DNA sequence: TGTGCCAGCAGTCCAATACTAGGCGACGAGCAGTACTTC.

J is TRBJ2-1 and V is TRBV30; tentatively, D is TRBD1 (5 bases). CDR1 GTSNPN and CDR2 SVGIG come from the germline V gene (reference sequence). V lost 1 base, J lost 7 bases, and 8 bases lay in between. The CDR3 spans 12 residues. This chain's CDR3 is CAWSAGLNEQFF. The CDR3 DNA reads TGTGCCTGGAGTGCAGGGCTAAATGAGCAGTTCTTC.

On this clone itself: The sample carries other DNA sequences with the same CDR3. V gene TRBV7-2 combines with J gene TRBJ2-1; 8 bases are a match to TRBD1. After removal of 3 bases from V and 8 bases from J, the junction contained 9 bases not matched to a gene. Germline V gene sequence: CDR1 SGHTA, CDR2 FQGNSA. This CDR3 has 15 amino acids. The CDR3 nucleotides read TGTGCCAGCAGCTTGGTCCCAGGGGGCGGAGATGAGCAGTTCTTC. Its protein is CASSLVPGGGDEQFF.

J is TRBJ2-7 and V is TRBV28; no reliable D call. Between the trimmed V and J ends, which lost 6 bases and 1 base, there was a span of 16 bases. The germline CDR1 and CDR2 sequences are MDHEN and SYDVKM. This CDR3 comprises 15 residues. CDR3: CASRILRRRSYEQYF. For the CDR3, the DNA is TGTGCCAGCAGAATCCTAAGGAGACGGTCCTACGAGCAGTACTTC.

The chain uses TRBV2 and TRBJ1-3; D is uncertain. Germline CDR1 reads SNHLY; CDR2 reads FYNNEI. V lost 1 base and J 7 bases, leaving 11 bases between the germline ends. The CDR3 is made up of 14 amino acids. The CDR3 sequence: CASSEERRSNTIYF. CDR3 DNA sequence: TGTGCCAGCAGTGAAGAACGGAGATCGAACACCATATATTTT.

V usage is TRBV28 and J usage is TRBJ2-7; D remains unclear. The V end lost 4 bases, the J end lost 3 bases, and 4 bases lay between the germline ends. This CDR3 has 11 residues. CDR1 is MDHEN, CDR2 SYDVKM, per germline. CDR3 nucleotides: TGTGCCAGCAGTTACAGCTACGAGCAGTACTTC. Its translation: CASSYSYEQYF. The entire variable domain, with the rest obtained from reference TRBV28 and TRBJ2-7, is as follows: DVKVTQSSRYLVKRTGEKVFLECVQDMDHENMFWYRQDPGLGLRLIYFSYDVKMKEKGDIPEGYSVSREKKERFSLILESASTNQTSMYLCASSYSYEQYFGPGTRLTVT.

This rearrangement joins TRBV7-8 to TRBJ2-1; 10 nucleotides align to TRBD2. The CDR3 loop spans 16 amino acids. V dropped 5 bases and J dropped 8; count of bases not matched to a gene: 12. CDR1 is SGHVS and CDR2 is FQNEAQ in the germline V gene. This chain's CDR3 is CASSRESGRARDEQFF. The DNA for the CDR3 is TGTGCCAGCAGCAGGGAGAGCGGGAGGGCCAGAGATGAGCAGTTCTTC.

V and J are TRBV7-2 and TRBJ1-5; TRBD1 matches 9 bases. CDR3 length: 14 amino acids. Trimming cost V 5 bases and J 5 bases; bases outside gene matches: 4. Germline V gives CDR1 SGHTA, CDR2 FQGNSA. The CDR3 protein is CASSVRTGDQPQHF. DNA of the CDR3: TGTGCCAGCAGCGTCCGGACAGGGGATCAGCCCCAGCATTTT.